The 16 T cell receptor beta chains reported below all come from one sample, sequenced in a study of cytomegalovirus exposure and HLA in healthy donors. With 60 Vbeta and 13 Jbeta primers, the PCR was carried out. TCRdb's copy holds only in-frame clones and misses some; the assay was immunoSEQ multiplex PCR. Of more than 95,000 clones in the sample, 80% were seen once. Sequencing was carried out using PBMCs. Every receptor here comes from a man aged 25-45 years in good health and CMV-seropositive.

The chain employs TRBV6-6 and TRBJ1-2, with TRBD1 as a possible D gene (5 bases). CDR3 length: 14 residues. V dropped 0 bases and J dropped 8 bases, with 13 bases sitting between them. The germline CDR1 and CDR2 sequences are MNHNY and SVGAGI (reference sequence). CDR3 sequence: CASSYSGREVGYTF. In nucleotides, the CDR3 is TGTGCCAGCAGTTACTCGGGCAGGGAGGTAGGCTACACCTTC.

This rearrangement joins TRBV9 to TRBJ2-5, with 10 nucleotides matching TRBD1. Germline-derived CDR1 and CDR2 are SGDLS and YYNGEE. The CDR3 sequence is 16 residues long. The J segment lost 3 bases and the V segment lost 4 bases, leaving 9 bases of the junction unmatched. The CDR3 DNA reads TGTGCCAGCAGCCCGAGGACAGGGGGATGGGAAGAGACCCAGTACTTC. Translation gives CASSPRTGGWEETQYF. Combining the CDR3 with reference TRBV9 and TRBJ2-5 gives the whole variable domain DSGVTQTPKHLITATGQRVTLRCSPRSGDLSVYWYQQSLDQGLQFLIQYYNGEERAKGNILERFSAQQFPDLHSELNLSSLELGDSALYFCASSPRTGGWEETQYFGPGTRLLVL.

This chain connects TRBV29-1 to TRBJ2-7, with 12 nucleotides matching TRBD1. The CDR3 totals 15 residues. Germline-derived CDR1 and CDR2 are SQVTM and ANQGSEA. Unmatched junction bases numbered 9, after V lost 5 bases and J lost 4 bases. CDR3 coding DNA: TGCAGCGTTCCGAGACCGGGACAGGGGGCTTACGAGCAGTACTTC. Translated, it gives CSVPRPGQGAYEQYF.

V gene TRBV21-1 combines with J gene TRBJ1-2; the table names TRBD1, a call not compared with the DNA. TRBV21-1 is given as a pseudogene. This CDR3 is 16 amino acids long. CDR3 sequence reads: CASSKDRRGNGYGYTF. CDR3 DNA: TGTGCCAGCAGCAAAGACCGCAGGGGCAACGGCTATGGCTACACCTTC.

V is TRBV30 and J is TRBJ1-4, with D possibly being TRBD1 (6 bases). This CDR3 has 13 amino acids. V lost 0 bases and J 8 bases, leaving 10 bases between the germline ends. Germline V CDR1 and CDR2: GTSNPN, SVGIG (reference sequence). The CDR3 region has the DNA TGTGCCTGGAGTGTACGGCAGGGGGAAAAACTGTTTTTT. Translated: CAWSVRQGEKLFF.

The chain carries TRBV15 and TRBJ2-3; 9 nucleotides match TRBD1. Unmatched junction bases numbered 4, after V lost 0 bases and J lost 3 bases. Germline values: CDR1 LNHNV, CDR2 YYDKDF (reference sequence). The CDR3 has 16 residues. CDR3 amino acids: CATSRDRGTGTDTQYF. CDR3 nucleotides: TGTGCCACCAGCAGAGATAGGGGGACAGGGACAGATACGCAGTATTTT.

The sample holds one count of this clone. In DNA form, the CDR3 reads TGTGCCAGCAGTTCCTACGGTGAGCAGTTCTTC. As protein: CASSSYGEQFF. This chain links TRBV27 with TRBJ2-1; no clear D. Trimming removed 4 bases from V and 9 bases from J, with 7 bases in between. The CDR3 has 11 residues. Germline V CDR1 and CDR2: MNHEY, SMNVEV (reference sequence).

V gene TRBV5-1 combines with J gene TRBJ1-1; tentative D call: TRBD1 (6 bases). The CDR3 runs to 15 residues. Looked up from germline, CDR1 is SGHRS and CDR2 is YFSETQ. Trimming stripped 3 bases from V and 0 bases from J, with 12 bases between. The CDR3 DNA is TGCGCCAGCAGCTCCCTAGACAGGTTGAACACTGAAGCTTTCTTT. It translates to CASSSLDRLNTEAFF.

This sequence joins TRBV14 and TRBJ1-1, with a weak D call TRBD1 (5 bases). The CDR3 runs 16 residues. The V end was cut by 4 bases, the J end by 0 bases, with 15 bases between. Looked up from germline, CDR1 is SGHDN and CDR2 is FVKESK. The CDR3 sequence is CASSPREGRVNTEAFF. Here the CDR3 DNA reads TGTGCCAGCAGCCCGAGGGAGGGCAGGGTGAACACTGAAGCTTTCTTT.

Worth noting for this clone: Other DNA sequences in the sample encode the same CDR3. This chain joins TRBV27 and TRBJ1-2, with TRBD1 matching 8 bases. The CDR3 has 14 amino acids. V trimming: 5 bases; J trimming: 8 bases; junction bases outside the gene matches: 10. Germline V lookup: CDR1 MNHEY, CDR2 SMNVEV (reference sequence). In nucleotides, the CDR3 is TGTGCCAGCAGTCTATATGGACAGGGTAACGGCTACACCTTC. It is translated as CASSLYGQGNGYTF.

As regards this clone: Additional DNA sequences in this sample encode the identical CDR3. V and J are TRBV5-1 and TRBJ2-3; 10 bases match TRBD1. This CDR3 has 14 residues. The germline V gene has CDR1 SGHRS and CDR2 YFSETQ. V shed 3 bases, J shed 4 bases, and the junction held 2 bases outside the gene matches. The CDR3 region is CASSSGQGADTQYF. DNA for the CDR3: TGCGCCAGCAGCTCTGGACAGGGGGCAGATACGCAGTATTTT.

The rearrangement uses TRBV6-1 and TRBJ2-3; D perhaps matches TRBD1 (5 bases). Germline CDR1 reads MNHNS; CDR2 reads SASEGT. V gave up 7 bases and J gave up 7 bases, with 15 bases separating them. The CDR3 totals 13 residues. Written as DNA, the CDR3 is TGTGCCAGCACCCTAATAGGGGCCCATACGCAGTATTTT. It codes for CASTLIGAHTQYF.

The chain is built from TRBV12-5 and TRBJ2-2, with a tentative D call TRBD2 (6 bases). The CDR3 extends over 14 amino acids. Germline CDR1 reads LGHNT; CDR2 reads FRNRAP. Trimming pared 3 bases from V and 5 bases from J, leaving 10 bases between. The CDR3 protein is CASGFGGWTGELFF. The DNA of the CDR3 is TGTGCTAGTGGTTTCGGGGGATGGACCGGGGAGCTGTTTTTT.

The V gene is TRBV30, the J gene TRBJ1-5; D may be TRBD1 (6 bases). Trimming left V 4 bases short and J 1 base short, with 11 bases between. This CDR3 spans 14 amino acids. The germline gives CDR1 GTSNPN, CDR2 SVGIG (reference sequence). The CDR3 DNA reads as TGTGCCTGGACTCCAGGGGTAAGCAATCAGCCCCAGCATTTT. Its protein product is CAWTPGVSNQPQHF.

The chain uses TRBV11-2 and TRBJ1-4, with 7 bases fitting TRBD1. Trimming removed 1 base from V and 4 bases from J; junction bases left unmatched: 6. The germline V gene has CDR1 SGHAT and CDR2 FQNNGV. The CDR3 has 16 residues. CDR3 region: CASSLGRDRVNEKLFF. The CDR3 DNA reads as TGTGCCAGCAGCTTAGGTCGGGACAGAGTTAATGAAAAACTGTTTTTT. The variable domain in full, with the rest retrieved from reference TRBV11-2 and TRBJ1-4, is EAGVAQSPRYKIIEKRQSVAFWCNPISGHATLYWYQQILGQGPKLLIQFQNNGVVDDSQLPKDRFSAERLKGVDSTLKIQPAKLEDSAVYLCASSLGRDRVNEKLFFGSGTQLSVL.

As DNA, the CDR3 is TGTGCCAGCAGTGAATTTACGTCGAGAGCCGGGGAGCTGTTTTTT. Translating it yields CASSEFTSRAGELFF. V gene TRBV25-1 combines with J gene TRBJ2-2, with D unresolved. This CDR3 is built from 15 residues. CDR1 and CDR2 (germline): MGHDK, SYGVNS. V shed 1 base and J shed 6 bases, with 12 bases lying between them.